Described below is a single T cell receptor (beta chain) sequence and its context. This record comes from a study of blood T cell repertoires in COVID-19. Study-level information: Whether acute or convalescent, the COVID-19 samples came from the United States, Italy and Spain.

The CDR3 has 12 residues. V was trimmed by 6 bases and J by 9 bases, leaving 12 bases between them. CDR1 and CDR2 from the germline V gene are MNHEY and SMNVEV (reference sequence). Authors' processing steps: The authors estimated nucleated cell counts from reference gene primer amplification. Assay used: immunoSEQ multiplex PCR; TCRdb lists only in-frame clones, some missing. The V and J calls and clone size are taken from that table; D and trimming were inferred from the DNA. The data show almost 300,000 clones, 85% to 90% seen once. The TCR originated in a man between 65 and 85 years old with acute or convalescent COVID-19. Input material: peripheral blood. The chain combines TRBV27 with TRBJ2-4; D possibly corresponds to TRBD2 (6 bases). The CDR3 DNA is TGTGCCAGCAGCGGGACTGGAAGCATTCAGTACTTC. The encoded protein is CASSGTGSIQYF.